This TCR beta chain was identified in a study of control samples from healthy donors and cancer patients. The V end was cut by 1 base, the J end by 1 base, with 6 bases between. The CDR3 covers 15 residues. Germline CDR1 reads SGHDT; CDR2 reads YYEEEE. Some clones are missing from TCRdb's copy, which holds only in-frame ones; the method was immunoSEQ multiplex PCR. The sample holds about 170,000 clones, 90% to 95% seen once. Sample: blood. The chain joins TRBV5-6 to TRBJ2-6; D not resolved. This TCR was recovered from a woman in her twenties or thirties in good health. In nucleotides, the CDR3 is TGTGCCAGCAGCTTGTGGAAGTCTGGGGCCAACGTCCTGACTTTC. Protein sequence: CASSLWKSGANVLTF.